This T cell receptor (beta chain) was identified during a study of metastatic and nonmetastatic thyroid tumors (dated by TCRdb to the early 2020s). With regard to the full study: Repertoires from peripheral blood and from tumor or nodule tissue samples of malignant and benign thyroid patients were compared.

The library was made by PCR. Sequencing used an Illumina HiSeq 4000. High-throughput sequencing was used to profile the TCR beta-chain CDR3 region of each patient. The study's own analysis went as follows. The researchers built a classifier to tell apart papillary thyroid cancer patients with distant metastasis, based on CDR3 differences among clinicopathological groups. The Shannon index was used to assess repertoire diversity, and the Morisita-Horn index was used to assess tumor-blood repertoire similarity. TCRdb redid the processing of the public reads, applying fastp at Q25 and MiXCR, and retained in-frame beta chains. Clone size and V and J calls follow TCRdb, not the original study. In this sample the table shows 25,000 to 30,000 clones, under 25% of which occur a single time. The top ten hold more than 2% of the sample. None of the patients had been given any treatment before thyroid surgery. Using T-cell receptor beta sequencing, the researchers looked back retrospectively at clinical samples from patients, gathered between about 2012 and 2019.

Relative to germline, V is 0 bases shorter and J is 8 bases shorter, with 13 bases between their ends. Including the terminal cysteine and phenylalanine, the CDR3 comprises 14 residues. Left in the record is the CDR3 DNA by itself, 42 bases read in frame from the first base. CDR1 is given as LNHNV and CDR2 as YYDKDF, both from the germline V gene (reference sequence). This clone was detected many times. The target of this receptor is not known. No much larger clonotype is one base removed from it; base qualities were not supplied. The investigation overall reported the following: In both blood and tumor samples, TCR beta diversity was reported to be significantly higher in malignant tumors than in benign nodules.

The chain was built from TRBV15 and TRBJ1-2; no D gene is confidently identified. The sample consisted of blood. The TCR sequence derives from a female donor with papillary thyroid cancer or a benign thyroid nodule (not recorded which). Some clones in this sample may be carry-over from other donors' samples. The CDR3 in this case is CATSREPVRGGYTF. The sequence in DNA is TGTGCCACCAGCAGAGAGCCTGTTAGAGGAGGCTACACCTTC.